The 15 T cell receptor beta chains given below trace back to one sample, sequenced in a study of OX40 agonist ivuxolimab in advanced cancers. TCRdb's table, derived via immunoSEQ multiplex PCR, lists solely in-frame clones and lacks some. The table lists approximately 90,000 clones, about 89% of them singletons. The sequences come from CD4+ or CD8+ T cells sorted from blood, collected in a trial of the OX40 agonist ivuxolimab. Source of these receptors: an adult with an advanced solid tumor such as melanoma, head and neck, liver or kidney cancer.

The chain couples TRBV6-4 to TRBJ2-3; perhaps TRBD1 as D (5 bases). The CDR3 spans 13 residues. Germline V gene sequence: CDR1 MRHNA, CDR2 SNTAGT. The V and J ends lost 0 bases and 5 bases respectively, with 6 bases between them. The CDR3 loop is CASSDSRGDTQYF. CDR3 nucleotide sequence: TGTGCCAGCAGTGACTCAAGGGGAGATACGCAGTATTTT.

The J gene is TRBJ2-4, the V gene TRBV19, with 7 bases matching TRBD2. The V gene end was trimmed by 6 bases and the J gene end by 6 bases; junction bases not matched to a gene: 5. CDR3 length: 13 amino acids. Germline values: CDR1 LNHDA, CDR2 SQIVND (reference sequence). The CDR3 DNA reads as TGTGCCAGTAGATTAGCGGGTCTAAACATTCAGTACTTC. Amino acids: CASRLAGLNIQYF.

J is TRBJ1-2 and V is TRBV30; 9 nucleotides line up with TRBD1. Germline lookup yields CDR1 GTSNPN and CDR2 SVGIG (reference sequence). The V gene end was trimmed by 0 bases and the J gene end by 4 bases; junction bases not matched to a gene: 3. This CDR3 spans 14 amino acids. CDR3 nucleotides: TGTGCCTGGAGTGTTCAGACAGGGGGCTATGGCTACACCTTC. Amino acids: CAWSVQTGGYGYTF.

This rearrangement joins TRBV5-1 to TRBJ1-1; D is unclear. This CDR3 contains 15 residues. Germline V gene lookup returns CDR1 SGHRS and CDR2 YFSETQ. Trimming left V 0 bases short and J 4 bases short, with 13 bases between. The CDR3 here is CASSLVGGLGTEAFF. The DNA of the CDR3 is TGCGCCAGCAGCTTGGTCGGAGGTCTTGGCACTGAAGCTTTCTTT.

V usage is TRBV5-6 and J usage is TRBJ1-4; D call uncertain. The CDR3 runs to 13 residues. V was clipped by 2 bases and J by 7 bases, with 9 bases between them. Germline loops: CDR1 SGHDT, CDR2 YYEEEE. The CDR3: CASSLSIGEKLFF. CDR3 nucleotide sequence: TGTGCCAGCAGCTTAAGCATCGGTGAAAAACTGTTTTTT.

The rearrangement links TRBV10-3 to TRBJ2-1; D remains unclear. The V and J ends lost 6 bases and 4 bases respectively, with 7 bases between them. Germline-derived CDR1 and CDR2 are ENHRY and SYGVKD. The CDR3 is made up of 12 amino acids. CDR3 nucleotide sequence: TGTGCCATCAGAGGGCGGTACAATGAGCAGTTCTTC. It specifies CAIRGRYNEQFF.

This chain connects TRBV28 to TRBJ1-2, with D hard to call. The CDR3 sequence is 14 residues long. Per germline, CDR1 MDHEN and CDR2 SYDVKM. The V end was cut by 3 bases, the J end by 4 bases, with 12 bases between. For the CDR3, the DNA is TGTGCCAGCAGTTTGGCACCTCTCCCCTATGGCTACACCTTC. Translating gives CASSLAPLPYGYTF.

In regard to this clone: The junction and the germline gene differ at one end; a read error may be behind it. The CDR3 here is CASSLGQGGRLLF. The CDR3 DNA sequence: TGTGCCAGCAGCTTAGGTCAGGGAGGGCGACTGCTCTTC. The V and J genes are TRBV7-2 and TRBJ2-7, with TRBD2 matching over 7 bases. The CDR3 covers 13 residues. Germline V gene lookup returns CDR1 SGHTA and CDR2 FQGNSA.

Comment on this clone: This CDR3 fails to terminate in the conserved phenylalanine or tryptophan, so it likely reflects a read error. It is unclear where the CDR3 begins or ends on the DNA, so no DNA is shown, and the CDR3 is as TCRdb lists it. The chain couples TRBV5-1 to TRBJ2-7; the table's D call, TRBD1, has no DNA check behind it. The CDR3 is made up of 12 amino acids, end residues included. The germline V gene has CDR1 SGHRS and CDR2 YFSETQ. This chain's CDR3 is CASSVTGDAVCC.

The sample holds one count of this clone. This rearrangement joins TRBV28 to TRBJ2-7; tentatively, D is TRBD1 or TRBD2 (5 bases each). The V end was cut by 4 bases, the J end by 2 bases, with 12 bases between. Per germline, CDR1 MDHEN and CDR2 SYDVKM. This CDR3 is built from 14 residues. Written as DNA, the CDR3 is TGTGCCAGCAGTTCGGGACCCATACCCTACGAGCAGTACTTC. Translating it yields CASSSGPIPYEQYF.

This CDR3 reads CASSHGQGAGEKLFF. The CDR3 region has the DNA TGTGCCAGCAGCCACGGACAGGGGGCAGGTGAAAAACTGTTTTTT. The chain carries TRBV4-2 and TRBJ1-4; TRBD1 matches 11 bases. Germline V CDR1 and CDR2: LGHNA, YNFKEQ. The V segment lost 3 bases and the J segment 7 bases; nucleotides outside the gene matches: 4. There are 15 residues in the CDR3.

The chain carries TRBV11-2 and TRBJ2-1, with D maybe TRBD1 (5 bases). Germline CDR1 reads SGHAT; CDR2 reads FQNNGV. V was cut by 1 base and J by 10 bases, with 17 bases left in between. The CDR3 loop spans 15 amino acids. CDR3 protein: CASSLVSIKGKEQFF. The CDR3 DNA reads TGTGCCAGCAGCTTAGTATCGATCAAGGGGAAGGAGCAGTTCTTC. The variable domain in full, completed from reference TRBV11-2 and TRBJ2-1, reads EAGVAQSPRYKIIEKRQSVAFWCNPISGHATLYWYQQILGQGPKLLIQFQNNGVVDDSQLPKDRFSAERLKGVDSTLKIQPAKLEDSAVYLCASSLVSIKGKEQFFGPGTRLTVL.

Here the CDR3 DNA reads TGCGCCAGCAGCTTGGTTGGGTCTGGGGAGTCCGCTGAAGCTTTCTTT. Translated: CASSLVGSGESAEAFF. J is TRBJ1-1 and V is TRBV5-1; no clear D gene. CDR1 SGHRS and CDR2 YFSETQ come from the germline V gene. Trimming removed 0 bases at V and 6 bases at J, with 18 bases between. CDR3 size: 16 residues.

This chain links TRBV27 with TRBJ1-5; a possible D gene is TRBD1 (6 bases). The CDR3 contains 13 residues. Germline assignment: CDR1 MNHEY and CDR2 SMNVEV (reference sequence). Trimming took off 6 bases at V and 7 bases at J, with 13 bases between the two ends. The CDR3 spells CASRATGGQPQHF. The CDR3 nucleotides are TGTGCCAGCAGAGCAACGGGGGGCCAGCCCCAGCATTTT.

CDR3 protein: CATSTTLTSGSRSYEQYF. CDR3 coding DNA: TGTGCCACCAGCACTACATTAACTAGCGGGAGTAGGAGCTACGAGCAGTACTTC. The chain is built from TRBV15 and TRBJ2-7; 11 nucleotides line up with TRBD2. This CDR3 spans 18 amino acids. V trimming: 4 bases; J trimming: 3 bases; junction bases outside the gene matches: 14. The germline V gene has CDR1 LNHNV and CDR2 YYDKDF (reference sequence).